These T cell receptor beta chains were read from a single sample in a study of blood T cell repertoires in COVID-19. Assay used: immunoSEQ multiplex PCR; TCRdb lists only in-frame clones, some missing. Among 100,000 to 150,000 clones listed, roughly four fifths were seen once. The sample was peripheral blood. Every receptor here comes from a woman in her forties or fifties with acute or convalescent COVID-19. Each CDR3 is given with its conserved first and last residue. The D gene is left open where the match is weak. The size entry is marked missing in some rows and otherwise reads once, few, many or a size class.

j_call v_call d_call clone_size cdr3_aa cdr3_nt
TRBJ1-1 TRBV6-5 NA NA CASSYSTRMNTEAFF TGTGCCAGCAGTTACTCCACCAGAATGAACACTGAAGCTTTCTTT
TRBJ1-1 TRBV6-5 NA NA CASRQGRLMNTEAFF TGTGCCAGCAGACAGGGTCGTCTCATGAACACTGAAGCTTTCTTT
TRBJ2-7 TRBV3-1/TRBV3-2 TRBD1 few CASSHDRGQGYYEQYF TGTGCCAGCAGCCACGACCGGGGACAGGGATACTACGAGCAGTACTTC
TRBJ1-2 TRBV14 NA few CASSPPAGTTYGYTF TGTGCCAGCAGCCCCCCCGCAGGGACAACCTATGGCTACACCTTC
TRBJ1-3 TRBV2 TRBD1 NA CASSRQGSYGNTIYF TGTGCCAGCAGTAGACAGGGTTCGTATGGAAACACCATATATTTT
TRBJ2-7 TRBV5-5 TRBD1 NA CASSLANTGDHEQYF TGTGCCAGCAGCTTGGCAAATACAGGGGACCACGAGCAGTACTTC
TRBJ2-3 TRBV5-1 NA NA CASSSGGVKDTQYF TGCGCCAGCAGCTCCGGAGGCGTGAAAGATACGCAGTATTTT
TRBJ1-1 TRBV19 NA NA CASSIQGVNTEAFF TGTGCCAGTAGTATTCAGGGCGTTAACACTGAAGCTTTCTTT
TRBJ1-2 TRBV19 TRBD1 NA CASSVQGVNYGYTF TGTGCCAGTAGTGTTCAGGGGGTTAACTATGGCTACACCTTC
TRBJ2-3 TRBV6-2/TRBV6-3 NA NA CASSYGGRGSGSTDTQYF TGTGCCAGCAGTTACGGGGGACGGGGGAGCGGGAGCACAGATACGCAGTATTTT
TRBJ1-2 TRBV7-6 TRBD1 NA CASSLTGTANYGYTF TGTGCCAGCAGCTTAACTGGGACAGCTAACTATGGCTACACCTTC
TRBJ1-1 TRBV19 TRBD1 once CASSAAGGYTEAFF TGTGCCAGTAGTGCCGCAGGGGGCTACACTGAAGCTTTCTTT
TRBJ1-3 TRBV7-9 NA NA CASSLALAGNTIYF TGTGCCAGCAGCTTAGCCCTAGCTGGAAACACCATATATTTT
TRBJ1-1 TRBV10-2 NA NA CASSERRGTDTEAFF TGCGCCAGCAGTGAGCGAAGGGGCACTGACACTGAAGCTTTCTTT
TRBJ2-5 TRBV5-4 NA NA CASSSRGETQYF TGTGCCAGCAGCTCGAGAGGAGAGACCCAGTACTTC
TRBJ2-3 TRBV10-1 NA NA CASSERLAATDTQYF TGCGCCAGCAGTGAGAGATTAGCGGCCACAGATACGCAGTATTTT
TRBJ2-7 TRBV10-2 NA NA CASRRDIYEQYF TGCGCCAGCAGGAGGGACATTTACGAGCAGTACTTC
TRBJ2-3 TRBV29-1 NA NA CSVEEETGPTDTQYF TGCAGCGTTGAAGAGGAGACAGGACCCACAGATACGCAGTATTTT
TRBJ1-5 TRBV4-2 NA NA CASSQVRGQPQHF TGTGCCAGCAGCCAAGTCCGGGGGCAGCCCCAGCATTTT
TRBJ2-3 TRBV4-2 NA NA CASSQDTYTDTQYF TGTGCCAGCAGCCAAGATACCTACACAGATACGCAGTATTTT
TRBJ1-5 TRBV5-1 TRBD1 few CASSLAPGQVMTTQHF TGCGCCAGCAGCTTGGCCCCGGGACAGGTGATGACGACCCAGCATTTT
TRBJ1-2 TRBV5-4 NA NA CASSSPTYYGYTF TGTGCCAGCAGCTCCCCCACTTACTATGGCTACACCTTC
TRBJ1-2 TRBV5-6 TRBD1 NA CASSRDRGLTYGYTF TGTGCCAGCAGCAGGGACAGGGGGCTGACCTATGGCTACACCTTC
TRBJ1-5 TRBV5-6 NA NA CASSQDNQPQHF TGTGCCAGCAGCCAGGACAATCAGCCCCAGCATTTT
TRBJ2-3 TRBV29-1 TRBD1 once CSDAGQGAWDTQYF TGCAGCGATGCGGGACAGGGGGCTTGGGATACGCAGTATTTT
TRBJ1-1 TRBV5-1 TRBD1 NA CASSLQGVDTEAFF TGCGCCAGCAGCTTACAGGGGGTGGACACTGAAGCTTTCTTT
TRBJ1-1 TRBV13 TRBD1 NA CASNRFPGQGFTEAFF TGTGCCAGCAATAGGTTCCCGGGACAGGGGTTCACTGAAGCTTTCTTT
TRBJ2-7 TRBV19 NA NA CASSIDYQGYEQYF TGTGCCAGTAGTATAGATTATCAGGGCTACGAGCAGTACTTC
TRBJ1-1 TRBV28 NA NA CASSLSGVRGNTEAFF TGTGCCAGCAGTTTATCAGGGGTTCGGGGGAACACTGAAGCTTTCTTT
TRBJ1-3 TRBV2 NA NA CASKAQGPGNTIYF TGTGCCAGCAAAGCCCAGGGGCCTGGAAACACCATATATTTT
TRBJ2-2 TRBV3-1/TRBV3-2 TRBD2 once CASRALAGIKNTGELFF TGTGCCAGCAGAGCACTAGCGGGGATTAAAAACACCGGGGAGCTGTTTTTT
TRBJ2-1 TRBV5-1 TRBD2 NA CASSLVAGDYNEQFF TGCGCCAGCAGCTTGGTAGCGGGAGACTACAATGAGCAGTTCTTC
TRBJ2-1 TRBV29-1 NA NA CSVLPYRTRYNEQFF TGCAGCGTACTCCCGTACAGGACGCGGTACAATGAGCAGTTCTTC
TRBJ1-3 TRBV9 NA NA CASSVGEGGGNTIYF TGTGCCAGCAGCGTAGGGGAGGGGGGTGGAAACACCATATATTTT
TRBJ1-2 TRBV5-5 TRBD1 NA CASSLDTGTGGIWGYTF TGTGCCAGCAGCTTGGATACCGGGACAGGGGGCATCTGGGGCTACACCTTC
TRBJ2-1 TRBV7-9 TRBD2 NA CASSPSDWAGGHNEQFF TGTGCCAGCAGCCCATCGGACTGGGCGGGGGGGCACAATGAGCAGTTCTTC
TRBJ2-2 TRBV27 NA NA CASRTAGKAGELFF TGTGCCAGCAGAACCGCGGGAAAAGCCGGGGAGCTGTTTTTT